The 18 T cell receptor beta chains presented below share a single source sample, sequenced in a study of CD8 T cells in Susac syndrome. Reverse transcription of roughly 0.45 to 1 ug RNA was performed with random hexamers. From the immunoSEQ multiplex PCR reads, TCRdb called clonotypes with MiXCR, one entry per CDR3 protein. The sample holds around 200,000 distinct CDR3 sequences, 85% to 95% seen once. The sample consisted of CD4+ T cells from PBMCs. The receptors were sampled from a human donor in good health.

The chain uses TRBV2 and TRBJ2-5; maybe TRBD2 (6 bases). This CDR3 contains 14 residues. Germline CDR1 is SNHLY and CDR2 is FYNNEI. With 6 bases removed from V and 5 bases from J, the gap between germline ends came to 16 bases. CDR3 sequence (DNA): TGTGCCAGCAGGGAAAACTGGGCGGGGGAGACCCAGTACTTC. It yields the protein CASRENWAGETQYF.

The chain carries TRBV14 and TRBJ2-1; 8 positions agree with TRBD2. Trimming removed 2 bases from V and 3 bases from J; junction bases left unmatched: 21. The CDR3 covers 21 residues. CDR1 is SGHDN, CDR2 FVKESK, per germline. The CDR3 coding sequence is TGTGCCAGCAGCCAATCATCTAAGCGGGAGATATTCGCTCGAATCTACAATGAGCAGTTCTTC. It encodes CASSQSSKREIFARIYNEQFF.

The chain couples TRBV24-1 to TRBJ2-1; D may match TRBD1 or TRBD2 (5 bases each). The CDR3 is 13 amino acids. Between the trimmed V and J ends, which lost 1 base and 6 bases, there was a span of 6 bases. Germline V gene data show CDR1 as KGHDR and CDR2 as SFDVKD. This CDR3 is CATSDFGGNEQFF. In DNA, the CDR3 is TGTGCCACCAGTGATTTTGGGGGCAATGAGCAGTTCTTC.

CDR3 protein: CSVGGQGLDEQYF. The CDR3 DNA reads TGCAGCGTTGGAGGGCAGGGGCTGGACGAGCAGTACTTC. The V and J genes are TRBV29-1 and TRBJ2-7; a weak D match, TRBD1 (6 bases). V was clipped by 4 bases and J by 5 bases, with 15 bases between them. The CDR3 runs to 13 residues. The germline gives CDR1 SQVTM, CDR2 ANQGSEA.

The V gene is TRBV9, the J gene TRBJ1-1; TRBD1 matches 7 bases. Germline loops: CDR1 SGDLS, CDR2 YYNGEE. Trimming at V came to 4 bases and at J to 4 bases, leaving 4 bases not matched to a gene. The CDR3 consists of 13 residues. The CDR3 sequence: CASSFTGVTEAFF. The CDR3, as DNA: TGTGCCAGCAGCTTTACAGGGGTCACTGAAGCTTTCTTT.

The V call is TRBV12-3 or TRBV12-4, the J call TRBJ1-2, with 7 bases matching TRBD1. The J segment lost 7 bases and the V segment lost 5 bases, leaving 7 bases of the junction unmatched. The CDR3 is 13 amino acids. The CDR3: CASSPPTGSGYTF. In DNA form, the CDR3 reads TGTGCCAGCAGTCCCCCGACAGGGTCTGGCTACACCTTC.

V usage is TRBV3-1 and J usage is TRBJ2-7; weak D call: TRBD2 (6 bases). The V end lost 4 bases, the J end lost 3 bases, and 10 bases lay between the germline ends. Germline loops: CDR1 LGHDT, CDR2 YNNKEL (reference sequence). The CDR3 is made up of 13 amino acids. The CDR3 sequence: CASSPPGVYEQYF. In DNA, the CDR3 is TGTGCCAGCAGCCCCCCGGGGGTCTACGAGCAGTACTTC.

V is TRBV30 and J is TRBJ1-3; D is unresolved. The germline CDR1 and CDR2 sequences are GTSNPN and SVGIG (reference sequence). The V end lost 0 bases, the J end lost 2 bases, and 5 bases lay between the germline ends. The CDR3 is made up of 13 amino acids. The CDR3 spells CAWSVETGNTIYF. The CDR3 DNA is TGTGCCTGGAGTGTTGAAACTGGAAACACCATATATTTT.

The CDR3 loop reads CASSRQGKNGEQFF. In DNA, the CDR3 is TGTGCCAGCAGCCGCCAGGGGAAAAATGGCGAGCAGTTCTTC. V usage is TRBV11-2 and J usage is TRBJ2-1; possible D gene TRBD1, 6 bases. The CDR3 runs to 14 residues. Trimming shortened V by 5 bases and J by 10 bases, and 18 bases separated the two germline ends. Germline CDR1 and CDR2: SGHAT and FQNNGV.

V gene TRBV24-1 combines with J gene TRBJ2-3, with D possibly being TRBD2 (5 bases). This CDR3 has 13 residues. CDR1 KGHDR and CDR2 SFDVKD come from the germline V gene. Trimming took 4 bases from V and 6 from J, leaving 10 bases between them. The DNA of the CDR3 is TGTGCCACCAGTGAGACCACGGGGGATACGCAGTATTTT. This translates into CATSETTGDTQYF.

The V gene is TRBV18, the J gene TRBJ2-3; 9 nucleotides align to TRBD1. The ends lost 3 bases at V and 3 bases at J; junction bases unmatched: 4. The length of the CDR3 is 15 residues. Germline CDR1 KGHSH, CDR2 LQKENI. In DNA, the CDR3 is TGTGCCAGCTCACCGAAGGACAGGGGAACAGATACGCAGTATTTT. Encoded protein: CASSPKDRGTDTQYF.

The rearrangement uses TRBV30 and TRBJ1-2; 8 bases are shared with TRBD1. V lost 5 bases to trimming and J lost 0 bases; unmatched junction nucleotides: 5. The CDR3 extends over 14 amino acids. CDR1 GTSNPN and CDR2 SVGIG come from the germline V gene (reference sequence). CDR3 nucleotide sequence: TGTGCCTGGGGACAGGGCCACCCTAACTATGGCTACACCTTC. Translation: CAWGQGHPNYGYTF. Using reference TRBV30 and TRBJ1-2 for the parts outside the CDR3, the full variable domain is SQTIHQWPATLVQPVGSPLSLECTVEGTSNPNLYWYRQAAGRGLQLLFYSVGIGQISSEVPQNLSASRPQDRQFILSSKKLLLSDSGFYLCAWGQGHPNYGYTFGSGTRLTVV.

The sample holds one count of this clonotype. This chain joins TRBV11-3 and TRBJ2-4; D unclear. Per the germline V gene, CDR1 is SGHNT and CDR2 is YENEEA. The CDR3 is 13 residues long. V was pared by 2 bases and J by 8 bases, with 10 bases between. CDR3 in amino acids: CASSLHRIDIQYF. The CDR3 DNA reads TGTGCCAGCAGCTTACATCGGATCGACATTCAGTACTTC.

This clonotype was seen just once. CDR3 protein: CASSSRTSGRFAYEQYV. Here the CDR3 DNA reads TGTGCCAGCAGTTCGCGGACTAGCGGGAGGTTTGCCTACGAGCAGTACGTC. The chain links TRBV28 to TRBJ2-7, with 14 bases matching TRBD2. V trimming: 4 bases; J trimming: 2 bases; junction bases outside the gene matches: 7. The CDR3 is 17 residues long. Germline values: CDR1 MDHEN, CDR2 SYDVKM.

The chain joins TRBV28 to TRBJ1-2; D ambiguous. Germline loops: CDR1 MDHEN, CDR2 SYDVKM. The CDR3 runs to 14 residues. Trimming stripped 7 bases from V and 5 bases from J, with 17 bases between. CDR3 DNA sequence: TGTGCCAGCACCGCGATCCAGATCCCGTATGGCTACACCTTC. Residues: CASTAIQIPYGYTF.

The chain links TRBV6-1 to TRBJ2-5; 7 nucleotides match TRBD1. With V trimmed by 6 bases and J by 5 bases, 6 bases remained unmatched. From germline, CDR1 is MNHNS and CDR2 SASEGT. The CDR3 sequence is 13 residues long. The CDR3 loop is CASSETGAETQYF. Here the CDR3 DNA reads TGTGCCAGCAGCGAAACAGGGGCGGAGACCCAGTACTTC.

The gene calls are TRBV27 and TRBJ2-5; D is unclear. Germline assignment: CDR1 MNHEY and CDR2 SMNVEV (reference sequence). Trimming shortened V by 11 bases and J by 5 bases, and 9 bases separated the two germline ends. CDR3 size: 10 residues. CDR3: CAPIRETQYF. CDR3 bases: TGTGCCCCCATTAGGGAGACCCAGTACTTC.

The chain joins TRBV29-1 to TRBJ2-1; possible D gene TRBD2, 5 bases. This CDR3 comprises 13 residues. CDR1 and CDR2 (germline): SQVTM, ANQGSEA. Trimming removed 5 bases at V and 7 bases at J, with 15 bases between. In nucleotides, the CDR3 is TGCAGCGTTCCCCTGACTACTAATAATGAGCAGTTCTTC. Residues: CSVPLTTNNEQFF.